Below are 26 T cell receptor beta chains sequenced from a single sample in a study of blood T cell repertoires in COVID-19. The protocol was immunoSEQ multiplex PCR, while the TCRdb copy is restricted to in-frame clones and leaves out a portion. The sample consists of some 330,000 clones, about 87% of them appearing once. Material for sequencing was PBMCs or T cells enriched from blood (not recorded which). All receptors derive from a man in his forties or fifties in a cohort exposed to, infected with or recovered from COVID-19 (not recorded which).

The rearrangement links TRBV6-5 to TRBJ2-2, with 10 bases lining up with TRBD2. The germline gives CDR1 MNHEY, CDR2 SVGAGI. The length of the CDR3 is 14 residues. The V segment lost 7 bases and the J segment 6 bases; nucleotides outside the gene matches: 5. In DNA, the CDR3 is TGTGCCAGCATGATACTAGCGGGATCCGGGGAGCTGTTTTTT. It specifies CASMILAGSGELFF.

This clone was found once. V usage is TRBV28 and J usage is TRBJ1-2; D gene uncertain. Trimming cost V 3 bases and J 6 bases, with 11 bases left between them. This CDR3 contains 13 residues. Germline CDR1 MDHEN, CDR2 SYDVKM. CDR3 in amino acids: CASSLVGLDGYTF. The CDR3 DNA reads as TGTGCCAGCAGTTTGGTCGGTTTGGATGGCTACACCTTC.

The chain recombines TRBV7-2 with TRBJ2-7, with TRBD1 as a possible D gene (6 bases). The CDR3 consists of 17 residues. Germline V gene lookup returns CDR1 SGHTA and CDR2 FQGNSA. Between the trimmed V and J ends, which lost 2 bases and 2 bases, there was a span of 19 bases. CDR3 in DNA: TGTGCCAGCAGCTTATTGGGTTCGTGGACAGAGACCTACGAGCAGTACTTC. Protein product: CASSLLGSWTETYEQYF.

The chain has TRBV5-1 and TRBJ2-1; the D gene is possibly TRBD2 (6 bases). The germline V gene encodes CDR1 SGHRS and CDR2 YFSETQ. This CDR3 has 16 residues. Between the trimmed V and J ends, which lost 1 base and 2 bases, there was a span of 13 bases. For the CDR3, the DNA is TGCGCCAGCAGCTTGAAAGGGACTGCCGCCTACAATGAGCAGTTCTTC. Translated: CASSLKGTAAYNEQFF.

The CDR3 protein is CASRTAGGGYTF. CDR3 nucleotide sequence: TGTGCCAGCAGGACGGCCGGGGGTGGCTACACCTTC. V and J are TRBV6-4 and TRBJ1-2, with D possibly matching TRBD1 (5 bases). Deletions cut 6 bases from V and 7 bases from J, with 12 bases between. Germline assignment: CDR1 MRHNA and CDR2 SNTAGT. CDR3 size: 12 residues.

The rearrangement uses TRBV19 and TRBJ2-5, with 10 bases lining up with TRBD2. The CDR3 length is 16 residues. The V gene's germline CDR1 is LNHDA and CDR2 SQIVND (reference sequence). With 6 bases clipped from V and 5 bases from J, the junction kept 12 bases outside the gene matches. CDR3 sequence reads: CASSRGTSGIGETQYF. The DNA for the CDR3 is TGTGCCAGTAGCAGAGGAACTAGCGGGATAGGGGAGACCCAGTACTTC.

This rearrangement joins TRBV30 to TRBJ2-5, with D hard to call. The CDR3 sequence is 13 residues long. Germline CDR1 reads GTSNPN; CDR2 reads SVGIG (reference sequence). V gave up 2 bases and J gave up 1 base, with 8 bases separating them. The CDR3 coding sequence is TGTGCCTGGAGTAAAACAGCCCAAGAGACCCAGTACTTC. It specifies CAWSKTAQETQYF. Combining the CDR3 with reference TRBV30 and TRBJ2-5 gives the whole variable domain SQTIHQWPATLVQPVGSPLSLECTVEGTSNPNLYWYRQAAGRGLQLLFYSVGIGQISSEVPQNLSASRPQDRQFILSSKKLLLSDSGFYLCAWSKTAQETQYFGPGTRLLVL.

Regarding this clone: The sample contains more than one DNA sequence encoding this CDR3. CDR3 DNA: TGCAGTGCTCTCGCTACCTACGAGCAGTACTTC. Protein product: CSALATYEQYF. This rearrangement joins TRBV20-1 to TRBJ2-7; D gene unclear. This CDR3 has 11 residues. With 5 bases removed from V and 2 bases from J, the gap between germline ends came to 7 bases. Germline loops: CDR1 DFQATT, CDR2 SNEGSKA (reference sequence).

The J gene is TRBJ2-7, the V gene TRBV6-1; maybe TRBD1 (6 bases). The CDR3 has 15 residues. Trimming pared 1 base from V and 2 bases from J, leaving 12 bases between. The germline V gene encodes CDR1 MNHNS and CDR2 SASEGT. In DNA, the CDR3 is TGTGCCAGCAGTGAAGTGAAAGGGGGTACCTACGAGCAGTACTTC. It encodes CASSEVKGGTYEQYF.

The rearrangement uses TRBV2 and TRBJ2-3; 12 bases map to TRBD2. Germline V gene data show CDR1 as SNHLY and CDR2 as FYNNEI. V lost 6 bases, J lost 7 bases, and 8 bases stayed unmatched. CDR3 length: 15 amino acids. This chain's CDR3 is CASRMTSGSLYTQYF. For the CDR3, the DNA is TGTGCCAGCAGGATGACTAGCGGGAGTTTGTATACGCAGTATTTT.

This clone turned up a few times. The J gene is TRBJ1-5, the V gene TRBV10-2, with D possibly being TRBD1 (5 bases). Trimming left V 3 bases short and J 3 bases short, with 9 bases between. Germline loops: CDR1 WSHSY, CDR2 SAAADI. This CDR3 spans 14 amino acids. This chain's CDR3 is CASSDRAFNQPQHF. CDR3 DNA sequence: TGCGCCAGCAGTGACAGGGCGTTCAATCAGCCCCAGCATTTT.

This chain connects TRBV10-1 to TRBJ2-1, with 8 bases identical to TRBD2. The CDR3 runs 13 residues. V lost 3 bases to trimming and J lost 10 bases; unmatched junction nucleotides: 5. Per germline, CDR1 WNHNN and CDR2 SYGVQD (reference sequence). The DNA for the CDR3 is TGCGCCAGCAGTGACCGGGAGGGCCGAGAGCAGTTCTTC. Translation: CASSDREGREQFF.

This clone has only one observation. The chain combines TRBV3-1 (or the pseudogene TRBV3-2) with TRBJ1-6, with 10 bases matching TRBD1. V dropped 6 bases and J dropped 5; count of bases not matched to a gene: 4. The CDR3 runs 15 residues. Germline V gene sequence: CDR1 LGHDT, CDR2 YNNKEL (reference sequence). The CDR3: CASSRDRGNNSPLHF. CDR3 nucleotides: TGTGCCAGCAGTCGGGACAGGGGAAATAATTCACCCCTCCACTTT.

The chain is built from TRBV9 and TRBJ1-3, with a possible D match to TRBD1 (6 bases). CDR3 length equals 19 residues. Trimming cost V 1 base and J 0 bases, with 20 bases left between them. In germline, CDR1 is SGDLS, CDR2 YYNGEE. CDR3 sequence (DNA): TGTGCCAGCAGCGTAAATGGGGGAGGGCAGGGGCTCTCTGGAAACACCATATATTTT. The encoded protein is CASSVNGGGQGLSGNTIYF. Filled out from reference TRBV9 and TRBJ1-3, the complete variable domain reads DSGVTQTPKHLITATGQRVTLRCSPRSGDLSVYWYQQSLDQGLQFLIQYYNGEERAKGNILERFSAQQFPDLHSELNLSSLELGDSALYFCASSVNGGGQGLSGNTIYFGEGSWLTVV.

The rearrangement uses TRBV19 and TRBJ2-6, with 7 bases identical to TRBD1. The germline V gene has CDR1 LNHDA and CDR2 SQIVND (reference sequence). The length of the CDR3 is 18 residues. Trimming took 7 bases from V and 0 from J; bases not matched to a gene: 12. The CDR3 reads CASTPQGQRSSGANVLTF. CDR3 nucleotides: TGTGCCAGTACCCCCCAGGGACAGCGAAGCTCTGGGGCCAACGTCCTGACTTTC.

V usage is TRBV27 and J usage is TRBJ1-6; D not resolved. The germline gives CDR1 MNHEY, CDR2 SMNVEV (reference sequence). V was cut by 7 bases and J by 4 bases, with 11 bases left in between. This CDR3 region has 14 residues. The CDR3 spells CASTATDYNSPLHF. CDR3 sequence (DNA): TGTGCCAGCACAGCGACGGATTATAATTCACCCCTCCACTTT.

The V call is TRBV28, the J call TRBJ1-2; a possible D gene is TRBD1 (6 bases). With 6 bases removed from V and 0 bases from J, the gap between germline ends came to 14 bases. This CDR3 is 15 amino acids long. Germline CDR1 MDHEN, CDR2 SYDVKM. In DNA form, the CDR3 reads TGTGCCAGCAGCGCCGGGACACCCACTAACTATGGCTACACCTTC. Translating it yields CASSAGTPTNYGYTF.

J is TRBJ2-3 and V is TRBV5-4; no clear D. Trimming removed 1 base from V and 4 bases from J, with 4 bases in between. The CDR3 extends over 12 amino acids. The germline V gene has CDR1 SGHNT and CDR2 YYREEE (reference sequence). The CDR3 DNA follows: TGTGCCAGCAGCTTGACGGCAGATACGCAGTATTTT. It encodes CASSLTADTQYF.

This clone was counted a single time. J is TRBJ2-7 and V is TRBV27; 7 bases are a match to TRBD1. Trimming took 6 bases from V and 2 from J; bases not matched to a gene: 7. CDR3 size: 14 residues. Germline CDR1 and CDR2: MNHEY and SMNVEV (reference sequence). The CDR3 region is CASSHRGPTYEQYF. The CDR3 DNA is TGTGCCAGCAGCCACAGGGGACCCACCTACGAGCAGTACTTC.

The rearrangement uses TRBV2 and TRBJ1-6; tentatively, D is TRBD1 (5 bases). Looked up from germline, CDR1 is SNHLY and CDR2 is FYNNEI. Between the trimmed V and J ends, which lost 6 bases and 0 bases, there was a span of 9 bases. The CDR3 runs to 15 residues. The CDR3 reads CASRQASSYNSPLHF. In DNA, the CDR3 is TGTGCCAGCAGACAGGCATCCTCCTATAATTCACCCCTCCACTTT.

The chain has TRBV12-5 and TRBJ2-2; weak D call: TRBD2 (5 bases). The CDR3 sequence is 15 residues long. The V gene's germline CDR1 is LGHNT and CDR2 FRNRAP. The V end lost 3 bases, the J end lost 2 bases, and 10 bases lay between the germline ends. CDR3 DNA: TGTGCTAGTGGTTTCAGAGGGCCAAACACCGGGGAGCTGTTTTTT. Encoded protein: CASGFRGPNTGELFF.

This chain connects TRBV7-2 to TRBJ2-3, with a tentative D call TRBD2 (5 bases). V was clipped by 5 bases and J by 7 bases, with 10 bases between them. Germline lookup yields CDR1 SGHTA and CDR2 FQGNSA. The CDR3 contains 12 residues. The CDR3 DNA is TGTGCCAGCAGCGCACTAGTTTATACGCAGTATTTT. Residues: CASSALVYTQYF.

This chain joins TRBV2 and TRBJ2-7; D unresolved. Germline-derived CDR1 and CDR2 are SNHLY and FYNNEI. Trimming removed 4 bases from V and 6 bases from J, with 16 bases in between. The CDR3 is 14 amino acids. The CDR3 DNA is TGTGCCAGCAGTGCAATCTCCCAGGTGGGCGAGCAGTACTTC. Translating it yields CASSAISQVGEQYF.

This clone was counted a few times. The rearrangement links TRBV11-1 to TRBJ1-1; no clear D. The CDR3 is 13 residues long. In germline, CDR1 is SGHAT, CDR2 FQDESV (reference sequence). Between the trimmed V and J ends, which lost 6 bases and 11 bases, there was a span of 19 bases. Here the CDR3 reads CASSQLMGRRAFF. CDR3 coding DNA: TGTGCCAGCAGTCAACTCATGGGTCGGCGGGCTTTCTTT.

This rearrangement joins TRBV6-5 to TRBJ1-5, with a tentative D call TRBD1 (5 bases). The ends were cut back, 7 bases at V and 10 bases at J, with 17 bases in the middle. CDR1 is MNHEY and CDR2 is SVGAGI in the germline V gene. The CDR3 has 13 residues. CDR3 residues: CASMGGMGGPQHF. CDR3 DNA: TGTGCCAGCATGGGGGGGATGGGAGGACCCCAGCATTTT.

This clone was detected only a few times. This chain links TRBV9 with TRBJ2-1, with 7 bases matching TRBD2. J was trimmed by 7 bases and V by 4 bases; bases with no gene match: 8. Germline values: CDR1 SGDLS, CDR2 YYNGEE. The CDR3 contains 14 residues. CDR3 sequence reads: CASSPWGGWNEQFF. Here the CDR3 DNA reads TGTGCCAGCAGCCCCTGGGGGGGTTGGAATGAGCAGTTCTTC.